One sample yielded the 18 T cell receptor beta chains listed below, sequenced in a study of human T cells and chemical hapten exposure. Time point: healthy volunteer bleed at 2 weeks. The total RNA was obtained from whole blood that was not fractionated. TCRdb re-analysed the RACE reads in MiXCR, keeping a single row per CDR3 protein. The data show roughly 130,000 distinct CDR3 sequences, with approximately 9.5% seen just once and 1.5% to 2% held by the top ten. The specimen sequenced was whole blood. The receptor set was obtained from a male donor in good health. Some clones in this sample may be carry-over from other donors' samples.

J is TRBJ2-1 and V is TRBV6-1; D may correspond to TRBD1 or TRBD2 (7 bases each). Germline V gene lookup returns CDR1 MNHNS and CDR2 SASEGT. CDR3 length equals 12 residues. V lost 5 bases and J 15 bases, leaving 17 bases between the germline ends. CDR3 sequence: CASSSLTGEGFF. The CDR3 DNA reads as TGTGCCAGCAGTTCCTTAACAGGGGAGGGGTTCTTC.

This clonotype appeared many times. The chain links TRBV5-1 to TRBJ2-7; D not certain. The CDR3 runs to 12 residues. Looked up from germline, CDR1 is SGHRS and CDR2 is YFSETQ. V lost 0 bases to trimming and J lost 6 bases, with 7 bases between them. The CDR3 region has the DNA TGCGCCAGCAGCTTGGTAGGGTCCGAGCAGTACTTC. It codes for CASSLVGSEQYF.

This clonotype showed up just a few times. This chain uses TRBV5-6 with TRBJ1-1; no reliable D call. Trimming cost V 2 bases and J 8 bases, with 10 bases left between them. Germline CDR1 and CDR2: SGHDT and YYEEEE. This CDR3 comprises 12 residues. The CDR3, as DNA: TGTGCCAGCAGCTTAGGCGAGATCGAAGCTTTCTTT. Its translation is CASSLGEIEAFF.

The V and J genes are TRBV25-1 and TRBJ2-1, with 10 bases identical to TRBD1. V lost 3 bases to trimming and J lost 5 bases; unmatched junction nucleotides: 10. In germline, CDR1 is MGHDK, CDR2 SYGVNS. The CDR3 has 17 amino acids. This chain's CDR3 is CASSDLGGTGADNEQFF. Written as DNA, the CDR3 is TGTGCCAGCAGTGACCTGGGGGGGACAGGGGCTGACAATGAGCAGTTCTTC.

This clonotype was picked up a small number of times. The chain combines TRBV12-3 or TRBV12-4 with TRBJ2-2; 8 bases are shared with TRBD1. Trimming cost V 6 bases and J 3 bases; bases outside gene matches: 6. This CDR3 has 15 residues. The CDR3 loop is CASRNRGSDTGELFF. CDR3 DNA: TGTGCCAGCAGAAACAGGGGGAGCGACACCGGGGAGCTGTTTTTT.

V is TRBV5-6 and J is TRBJ2-7, with no clear D. The CDR3 is made up of 14 amino acids. The germline V gene encodes CDR1 SGHDT and CDR2 YYEEEE. V was cut by 1 base and J by 5 bases, with 13 bases left in between. This CDR3 reads CASSLRTYPHEQYF. In DNA, the CDR3 is TGTGCCAGCAGCTTGAGGACCTATCCCCACGAGCAGTACTTC.

In its sample, this clonotype was seen many times. The CDR3 region has the DNA TGCGCCAGCAGTGACCCGGGGATAAATGAGCAGTTCTTC. Protein: CASSDPGINEQFF. This sequence joins TRBV10-1 and TRBJ2-1; possible D gene TRBD2, 5 bases. Deletions cut 3 bases from V and 7 bases from J, with 10 bases between. The germline gives CDR1 WNHNN, CDR2 SYGVQD (reference sequence). The CDR3 loop spans 13 amino acids.

Of note for this clonotype: With a much larger clone just one base away, this may be a read error. J is TRBJ2-7 and V is TRBV10-3; 7 nucleotides line up with TRBD2. Germline CDR1 is ENHRY and CDR2 is SYGVKD. The CDR3 contains 13 residues. J gave up 7 bases and V 3 bases, and 6 bases lay outside the gene matches. CDR3 sequence reads: CAISETGGLEQYF. CDR3 DNA sequence: TGTGCCATCAGTGAAACGGGAGGCCTTGAGCAGTACTTC.

This clonotype was detected only a few times. V and J are TRBV5-1 and TRBJ2-7; TRBD2 agrees at 7 bases. The CDR3 is 15 residues long. J lost 3 bases, V lost 0 bases, and 6 bases had no gene match. Looked up from germline, CDR1 is SGHRS and CDR2 is YFSETQ. CDR3 region: CASSLGLAENYEQYF. CDR3 in DNA: TGCGCCAGCAGCTTGGGACTAGCAGAGAACTACGAGCAGTACTTC.

The rearrangement links TRBV5-6 to TRBJ2-4; D is unresolved. V was pared by 0 bases and J by 1 base, with 11 bases between. Per the germline V gene, CDR1 is SGHDT and CDR2 is YYEEEE. This CDR3 is built from 16 residues. The CDR3 loop is CASSLAPGRAKNIQYF. The CDR3 region has the DNA TGTGCCAGCAGCTTGGCCCCAGGTCGGGCCAAAAACATTCAGTACTTC.

A few counts support this clonotype. J is TRBJ1-2 and V is TRBV14; D unresolved. The germline V gene encodes CDR1 SGHDN and CDR2 FVKESK. V lost 3 bases, J lost 6 bases, and 8 bases lay in between. The CDR3 runs to 12 residues. In DNA form, the CDR3 reads TGTGCCAGCAGCCAGACCAAGAATGGCTACACCTTC. It yields the protein CASSQTKNGYTF.

J is TRBJ2-3 and V is TRBV20-1, with 9 positions matching TRBD2. J gave up 0 bases and V 0 bases, and 13 bases lay outside the gene matches. Looked up from germline, CDR1 is DFQATT and CDR2 is SNEGSKA (reference sequence). This CDR3 is 19 amino acids long. The CDR3 loop is CSARDLPLAGPTSTDTQYF. CDR3 nucleotide sequence: TGCAGTGCTAGAGATCTACCTCTAGCGGGGCCCACTAGCACAGATACGCAGTATTTT.

V is TRBV5-1 and J is TRBJ2-3, with a weak D call TRBD1 (6 bases). The ends were cut back, 5 bases at V and 4 bases at J, with 17 bases in the middle. The V gene's germline CDR1 is SGHRS and CDR2 YFSETQ. The CDR3 has 15 amino acids. CDR3 in DNA: TGCGCCAGCAGTACACAGGGAGAGGCCTCAGATACGCAGTATTTT. Protein: CASSTQGEASDTQYF.

The rearrangement uses TRBV2 and TRBJ2-7; the match to TRBD1 covers 11 bases. CDR3 length equals 15 residues. With 3 bases clipped from V and 2 bases from J, the junction kept 3 bases outside the gene matches. Germline loops: CDR1 SNHLY, CDR2 FYNNEI. In DNA form, the CDR3 reads TGTGCCAGCAGTGAGGGGGGACAGGGGGCCTACGAGCAGTACTTC. Translation: CASSEGGQGAYEQYF.

The chain uses TRBV20-1 and TRBJ2-1, with 10 bases matching TRBD1. Germline loops: CDR1 DFQATT, CDR2 SNEGSKA (reference sequence). The CDR3 has 15 residues. Trimming cost V 6 bases and J 9 bases; bases outside gene matches: 14. CDR3 sequence: CSAPTGQGVSLEQFF. The DNA for the CDR3 is TGCAGTGCCCCGACCGGACAGGGGGTGTCTCTTGAGCAGTTCTTC.

The table lists this clonotype with a few counts. The chain links TRBV7-2 to TRBJ2-1; D is ambiguous. CDR1 is SGHTA and CDR2 is FQGNSA in the germline V gene. The CDR3 consists of 13 residues. V gave up 10 bases and J gave up 4 bases, with 14 bases separating them. In nucleotides, the CDR3 is TGTGCCACGGTCCGGACCCCTTACAATGAGCAGTTCTTC. Translated, it gives CATVRTPYNEQFF. Combining the CDR3 with reference TRBV7-2 and TRBJ2-1 gives the whole variable domain GAGVSQSPSNKVTEKGKDVELRCDPISGHTALYWYRQSLGQGLEFLIYFQGNSAPDKSGLPSDRFSAERTGGSVSTLTIQRTQQEDSAVYLCATVRTPYNEQFFGPGTRLTVL.

This clonotype was seen a few times. This chain uses TRBV19 with TRBJ1-6, with D perhaps matching TRBD1 (6 bases). Germline lookup yields CDR1 LNHDA and CDR2 SQIVND (reference sequence). V was trimmed by 3 bases and J by 7 bases, leaving 7 bases between them. The CDR3 is 13 residues long. CDR3: CASSIRGNSPLHF. CDR3 DNA sequence: TGTGCCAGTAGTATCAGGGGCAATTCACCCCTCCACTTT.

The rearrangement joins TRBV7-8 to TRBJ2-7, with TRBD2 matching 12 bases. The CDR3 extends over 15 amino acids. Germline loops: CDR1 SGHVS, CDR2 FQNEAQ. V was pared by 2 bases and J by 5 bases, with 4 bases of the junction left unmatched. CDR3 amino acids: CASSLRRTSGNEQYF. CDR3 nucleotide sequence: TGTGCCAGCAGCTTAAGACGGACTAGCGGGAACGAGCAGTACTTC.